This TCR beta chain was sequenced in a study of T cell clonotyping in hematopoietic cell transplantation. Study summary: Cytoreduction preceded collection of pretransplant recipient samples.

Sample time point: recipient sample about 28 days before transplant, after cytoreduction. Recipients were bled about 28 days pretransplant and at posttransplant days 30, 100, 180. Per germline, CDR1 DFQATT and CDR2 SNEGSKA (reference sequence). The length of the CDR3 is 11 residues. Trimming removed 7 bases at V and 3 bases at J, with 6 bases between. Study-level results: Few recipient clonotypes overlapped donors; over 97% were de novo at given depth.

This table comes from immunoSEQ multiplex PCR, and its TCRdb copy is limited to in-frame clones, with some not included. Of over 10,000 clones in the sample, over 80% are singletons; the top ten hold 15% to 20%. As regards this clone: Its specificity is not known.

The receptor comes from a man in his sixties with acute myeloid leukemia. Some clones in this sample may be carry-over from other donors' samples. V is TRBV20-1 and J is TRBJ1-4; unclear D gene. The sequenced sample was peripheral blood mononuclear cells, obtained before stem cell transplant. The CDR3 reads CSGASNEKLFF. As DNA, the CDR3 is TGCAGTGGAGCCTCTAATGAAAAACTGTTTTTT.